This T cell receptor (beta chain) is drawn from a study of cytotoxic CD8 clonotypes in ibrutinib-treated CLL. Generated by immunoSEQ multiplex PCR, the TCRdb table keeps only in-frame clones and is missing some. The sample includes roughly 60,000 clones, around 68% of them seen just once. Study findings and constraints: Clonality increased at ibrutinib response and stayed stable in sustained remission. At progression, however, it fell back toward baseline.

The CDR3 is made up of 15 amino acids. CDR1 is SGHDT, CDR2 YYEEEE, per germline. Trimming took off 0 bases at V and 0 bases at J, with 10 bases between the two ends. Note on this clone: Its specificity is unknown.

The specimen was PBMCs, collected after 12 months of ibrutinib treatment. The chain links TRBV5-6 to TRBJ2-7, with D tentatively TRBD1 (5 bases). This receptor was taken from a human donor with chronic lymphocytic leukemia. The CDR3 loop is CASSLVTAISYEQYF. The DNA for the CDR3 is TGTGCCAGCAGCTTGGTGACAGCCATCTCCTACGAGCAGTACTTC.